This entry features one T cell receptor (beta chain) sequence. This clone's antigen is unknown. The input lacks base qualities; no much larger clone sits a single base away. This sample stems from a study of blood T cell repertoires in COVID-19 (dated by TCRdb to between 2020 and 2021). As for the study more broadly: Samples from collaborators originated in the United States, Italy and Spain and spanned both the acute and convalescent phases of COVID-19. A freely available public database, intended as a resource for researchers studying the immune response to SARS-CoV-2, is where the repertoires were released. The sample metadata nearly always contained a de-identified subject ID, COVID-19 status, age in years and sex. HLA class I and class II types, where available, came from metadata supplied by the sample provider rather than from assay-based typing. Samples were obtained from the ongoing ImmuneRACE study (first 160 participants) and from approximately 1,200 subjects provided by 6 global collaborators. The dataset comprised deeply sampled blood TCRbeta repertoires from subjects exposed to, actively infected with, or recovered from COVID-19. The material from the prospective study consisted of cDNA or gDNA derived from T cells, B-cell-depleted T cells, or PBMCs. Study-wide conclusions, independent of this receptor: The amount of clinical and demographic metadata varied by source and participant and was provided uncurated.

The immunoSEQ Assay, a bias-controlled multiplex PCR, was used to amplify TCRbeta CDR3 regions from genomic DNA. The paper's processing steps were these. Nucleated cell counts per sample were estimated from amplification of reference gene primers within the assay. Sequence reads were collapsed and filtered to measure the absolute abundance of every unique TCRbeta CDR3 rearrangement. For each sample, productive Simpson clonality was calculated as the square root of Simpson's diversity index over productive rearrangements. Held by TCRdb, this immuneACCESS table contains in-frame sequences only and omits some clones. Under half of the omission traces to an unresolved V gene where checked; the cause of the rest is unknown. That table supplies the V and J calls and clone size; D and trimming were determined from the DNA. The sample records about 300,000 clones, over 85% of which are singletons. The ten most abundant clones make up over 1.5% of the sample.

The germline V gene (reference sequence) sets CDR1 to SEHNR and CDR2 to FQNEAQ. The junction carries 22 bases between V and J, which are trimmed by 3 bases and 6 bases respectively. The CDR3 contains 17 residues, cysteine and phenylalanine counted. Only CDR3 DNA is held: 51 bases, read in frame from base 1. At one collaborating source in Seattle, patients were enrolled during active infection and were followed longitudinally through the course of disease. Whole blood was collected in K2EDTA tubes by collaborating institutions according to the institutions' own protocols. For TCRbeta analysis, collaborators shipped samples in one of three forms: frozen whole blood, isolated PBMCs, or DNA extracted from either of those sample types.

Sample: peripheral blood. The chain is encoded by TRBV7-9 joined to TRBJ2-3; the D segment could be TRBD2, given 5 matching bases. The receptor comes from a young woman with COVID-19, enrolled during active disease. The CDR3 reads CASSLSLAPTGSDTQYF. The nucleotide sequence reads TGTGCCAGCAGCTTGTCGCTAGCCCCCACGGGATCGGATACGCAGTATTTT.